Following are 30 T cell receptor beta chains from one sample sequenced in a study of PD-1 blockade in classical Hodgkin lymphoma. Every patient had relapsed following autologous stem cell transplantation, and cohorts differed in brentuximab vedotin exposure. This table comes from immunoSEQ multiplex PCR, and its TCRdb copy is limited to in-frame clones, with some not included. The sample records about 40,000 clones, 87% being singletons. The sequencing used peripheral blood mononuclear cells (PBMCs), collected at baseline. Receptors originate from a human donor with classical Hodgkin lymphoma.

CDR3 region: CAISALAGGNNEQFF. Here the CDR3 DNA reads TGTGCCATCAGTGCACTAGCGGGAGGAAACAATGAGCAGTTCTTC. This chain joins TRBV10-3 and TRBJ2-1; 12 bases match TRBD2. This CDR3 region has 15 residues. Germline assignment: CDR1 ENHRY and CDR2 SYGVKD. J gave up 5 bases and V 4 bases, and 3 bases lay outside the gene matches.

V gene TRBV5-4 combines with J gene TRBJ2-3, with D uncertain. Deletions cut 0 bases from V and 4 bases from J, with 15 bases between. Germline V lookup: CDR1 SGHNT, CDR2 YYREEE (reference sequence). This CDR3 is built from 16 residues. As DNA, the CDR3 is TGTGCCAGCAGCTTGGAAGCGCCTACCGTCGCAGATACGCAGTATTTT. Its translation is CASSLEAPTVADTQYF.

This clone was found once. V usage is TRBV4-2 and J usage is TRBJ2-1; 9 nucleotides line up with TRBD2. The CDR3 sequence is 16 residues long. The trim removed 2 bases at V and 7 bases at J, leaving 9 bases unmatched. The V gene's germline CDR1 is LGHNA and CDR2 YNFKEQ. CDR3 sequence: CASSQTGTSPRNEQFF. The DNA for the CDR3 is TGTGCCAGCAGCCAAACCGGGACTAGCCCCAGGAATGAGCAGTTCTTC.

This chain uses TRBV18 with TRBJ2-7, with D possibly being TRBD2 (6 bases). The CDR3 sequence is 13 residues long. The germline V and J ends were trimmed by 3 bases and 9 bases, with 15 bases remaining between them. In germline, CDR1 is KGHSH, CDR2 LQKENI. The chain's CDR3 is CASSPVGLEGQYF. The DNA for the CDR3 is TGTGCCAGCTCACCTGTTGGTCTGGAGGGGCAGTACTTC.

This clone was seen just once. The genes are TRBV5-5 and TRBJ1-2; unclear D gene. This CDR3 spans 13 amino acids. The germline V gene encodes CDR1 SGHKS and CDR2 YYEKEE (reference sequence). V was trimmed by 0 bases and J by 2 bases, leaving 5 bases between them. CDR3 sequence (DNA): TGTGCCAGCAGCTTGGACGGAAACTATGGCTACACCTTC. Amino acids: CASSLDGNYGYTF. Full variable domain (rest looked up from reference TRBV5-5 and TRBJ1-2): DAGVTQSPTHLIKTRGQQVTLRCSPISGHKSVSWYQQVLGQGPQFIFQYYEKEERGRGNFPDRFSARQFPNYSSELNVNALLLGDSALYLCASSLDGNYGYTFGSGTRLTVV.

This chain joins TRBV11-3 and TRBJ1-1; D is possibly TRBD1 (5 bases). Trimming cost V 5 bases and J 1 base, with 8 bases left between them. The CDR3 is 13 residues long. Germline CDR1 SGHNT, CDR2 YENEEA. The CDR3 DNA follows: TGTGCCAGCAGCCAGAGGGGGAACACTGAAGCTTTCTTT. Its protein is CASSQRGNTEAFF.

V is TRBV18 and J is TRBJ2-5; perhaps TRBD1 as D (6 bases). Per germline, CDR1 KGHSH and CDR2 LQKENI. The length of the CDR3 is 14 residues. V gave up 2 bases and J gave up 5 bases, with 12 bases separating them. Written as DNA, the CDR3 is TGTGCCAGCTCACCATACTGGGGGCGGGAGACCCAGTACTTC. This gives the protein CASSPYWGRETQYF.

The chain links TRBV6-7 to TRBJ1-5; possible D gene TRBD1, 5 bases. TRBV6-7 is assigned to the ORF class and has an uncertain function. The CDR3 loop spans 14 amino acids. Trimming took 7 bases from V and 9 from J, leaving 19 bases between them. CDR3 protein: CASNYEGLSAPQHF. The CDR3 DNA reads TGTGCCAGCAATTATGAGGGGTTATCGGCGCCCCAGCATTTT.

This rearrangement joins TRBV5-1 to TRBJ1-1, with TRBD1 as a possible D gene (6 bases). This CDR3 has 18 residues. V gave up 4 bases and J gave up 3 bases, with 25 bases separating them. CDR1 and CDR2 from the germline V gene are SGHRS and YFSETQ. In DNA, the CDR3 is TGCGCCAGCAGCCCTGTGGGTCGGACAGAGCACTTACACACTGAAGCTTTCTTT. Its protein product is CASSPVGRTEHLHTEAFF.

The genes are TRBV4-1 and TRBJ2-7; 7 nucleotides line up with TRBD1. This CDR3 has 16 residues. Germline V gene sequence: CDR1 MGHRA, CDR2 YSYEKL. V was clipped by 4 bases and J by 9 bases; unmatched bases: 18. The CDR3 coding sequence is TGCGCCAGCAGCCCCTTACAGGGGTATAATGTTCTCGGGCAGTACTTC. Protein product: CASSPLQGYNVLGQYF.

The chain combines TRBV5-6 with TRBJ1-3; 10 bases are shared with TRBD1. This CDR3 is built from 16 residues. Germline lookup yields CDR1 SGHDT and CDR2 YYEEEE. J lost 3 bases, V lost 3 bases, and 6 bases had no gene match. The CDR3: CASSWDRGGLGNTIYF. CDR3 bases: TGTGCCAGCAGCTGGGACAGGGGAGGCCTTGGAAACACCATATATTTT.

V gene TRBV29-1 combines with J gene TRBJ2-4; D tentatively reads TRBD1 or TRBD2 (5 bases each). The CDR3 covers 14 residues. The germline V and J ends were trimmed by 3 bases and 2 bases, with 11 bases remaining between them. Germline CDR1 and CDR2: SQVTM and ANQGSEA. The CDR3 coding sequence is TGCAGCGTTGATTATGGGGGAACCAAAAACATTCAGTACTTC. Its translation: CSVDYGGTKNIQYF.

The chain uses TRBV9 and TRBJ1-1; the D gene is possibly TRBD1 (5 bases). V was trimmed by 1 base and J by 3 bases, leaving 7 bases between them. The CDR3 runs 13 residues. Germline values: CDR1 SGDLS, CDR2 YYNGEE. Here the CDR3 reads CASSVMGDTEAFF. DNA of the CDR3: TGTGCCAGCAGCGTAATGGGGGACACTGAAGCTTTCTTT.

V gene TRBV5-4 combines with J gene TRBJ1-4; TRBD1 matches at 12 bases. Trimming cost V 1 base and J 7 bases; bases outside gene matches: 11. The CDR3 spans 18 residues. Germline CDR1 SGHNT, CDR2 YYREEE (reference sequence). The CDR3 region is CASSLTGTGGGWSEKLFF. Written as DNA, the CDR3 is TGTGCCAGCAGCTTGACCGGGACAGGGGGCGGGTGGAGTGAAAAACTGTTTTTT.

A single count supports this clone. The chain combines TRBV27 with TRBJ2-3; D unclear. Per germline, CDR1 MNHEY and CDR2 SMNVEV (reference sequence). Trimming cost V 6 bases and J 3 bases, with 13 bases left between them. The CDR3 contains 14 residues. Here the CDR3 reads CASRGPRVTDTQYF. CDR3 nucleotide sequence: TGTGCCAGCAGAGGGCCCCGGGTTACAGATACGCAGTATTTT.

This chain joins TRBV6-5 and TRBJ2-7, with 7 bases fitting TRBD1. After removal of 1 base from V and 2 bases from J, the junction contained 2 bases not matched to a gene. The CDR3 is made up of 14 amino acids. Germline assignment: CDR1 MNHEY and CDR2 SVGAGI. CDR3 amino acids: CASSYYRGPYEQYF. CDR3 DNA: TGTGCCAGCAGTTACTACAGGGGCCCCTACGAGCAGTACTTC.

The chain uses TRBV5-6 and TRBJ1-5; unclear D gene. Germline CDR1 is SGHDT and CDR2 is YYEEEE. V dropped 4 bases and J dropped 6 bases, with 11 bases sitting between them. The CDR3 is 13 residues long. CDR3 sequence (DNA): TGTGCCAGCAGCACGAAGAACAGTCAGCCCCAGCATTTT. This codes for CASSTKNSQPQHF. Based on the CDR3 plus reference TRBV5-6 and TRBJ1-5, the full variable domain is DAGVTQSPTHLIKTRGQQVTLRCSPKSGHDTVSWYQQALGQGPQFIFQYYEEEERQRGNFPDRFSGHQFPNYSSELNVNALLLGDSALYLCASSTKNSQPQHFGDGTRLSIL.

This chain joins TRBV18 and TRBJ1-1, with TRBD1 matching 12 bases. V trimming: 0 bases; J trimming: 1 base; junction bases outside the gene matches: 3. The germline V gene has CDR1 KGHSH and CDR2 LQKENI. The CDR3 runs to 17 residues. The CDR3 DNA reads as TGTGCCAGCTCACCACCGGGACAGGGGGCATGGAACACTGAAGCTTTCTTT. This codes for CASSPPGQGAWNTEAFF.

This clone was seen once. This chain links TRBV2 with TRBJ2-1; no clear D. The CDR3 is 14 residues long. CDR1 is SNHLY and CDR2 is FYNNEI in the germline V gene. V dropped 2 bases and J dropped 5 bases, with 10 bases sitting between them. The CDR3 here is CASSERQFDNEQFF. The DNA for the CDR3 is TGTGCCAGCAGTGAAAGGCAGTTTGACAATGAGCAGTTCTTC.

The chain employs TRBV5-1 and TRBJ1-2, with D tentatively TRBD1 (5 bases). This CDR3 has 14 residues. CDR1 SGHRS and CDR2 YFSETQ come from the germline V gene. Trimming took 3 bases from V and 4 from J, leaving 13 bases between them. Here the CDR3 DNA reads TGCGCCAGCAGCTCCGGGGGGGAGGTCTATGGCTACACCTTC. The encoded protein is CASSSGGEVYGYTF. Using reference TRBV5-1 and TRBJ1-2 for the parts outside the CDR3, the full variable domain is KAGVTQTPRYLIKTRGQQVTLSCSPISGHRSVSWYQQTPGQGLQFLFEYFSETQRNKGNFPGRFSGRQFSNSRSEMNVSTLELGDSALYLCASSSGGEVYGYTFGSGTRLTVV.

The V and J genes are TRBV6-6 and TRBJ1-6; no clear D gene. This CDR3 has 14 residues. V was cut by 2 bases and J by 7 bases, with 9 bases left in between. Germline V gives CDR1 MNHNY, CDR2 SVGAGI (reference sequence). This CDR3 is CASSYRDSNSPLHF. The CDR3 nucleotides are TGTGCCAGCAGTTACAGGGATTCCAATTCACCCCTCCACTTT.

This chain links TRBV13 with TRBJ1-2, with 9 bases identical to TRBD1. Germline V gene sequence: CDR1 PRHDT, CDR2 FYEKMQ (reference sequence). The CDR3 is 14 amino acids. Trimming cost V 7 bases and J 7 bases; bases outside gene matches: 10. CDR3 sequence: CASTTTGGAGGYTF. CDR3 in DNA: TGTGCCAGCACCACTACAGGGGGCGCGGGTGGCTACACCTTC.

This chain uses TRBV4-2 with TRBJ2-4; TRBD1 is a possible D gene (6 bases). CDR3 length: 17 residues. Per the germline V gene, CDR1 is LGHNA and CDR2 is YNFKEQ. V lost 0 bases and J 6 bases, leaving 18 bases between the germline ends. The CDR3 here is CASSQDFAQGEGNIQYF. CDR3 sequence (DNA): TGTGCCAGCAGCCAAGACTTTGCACAGGGAGAAGGAAACATTCAGTACTTC.

V is TRBV7-2 and J is TRBJ1-3, with TRBD1 identical over 8 bases. Trimming at V came to 5 bases and at J to 7 bases, leaving 7 bases not matched to a gene. CDR1 and CDR2 (germline): SGHTA, FQGNSA. The CDR3 length is 14 residues. The CDR3 bases are TGTGCCAGCAGCACCAGACAGGGGAGGAACACCATATATTTT. This encodes CASSTRQGRNTIYF.

The rearrangement links TRBV19 to TRBJ2-7; the D gene is possibly TRBD2 (5 bases). This CDR3 contains 13 residues. CDR1 is LNHDA and CDR2 is SQIVND in the germline V gene (reference sequence). V was trimmed by 4 bases and J by 2 bases, leaving 9 bases between them. CDR3 sequence: CASSTRGPYEQYF. The CDR3 nucleotides are TGTGCCAGTAGTACCCGGGGTCCCTACGAGCAGTACTTC.

In this sample, this clone turned up once. V and J are TRBV5-8 and TRBJ2-2; no definite D call. This CDR3 is built from 14 residues. Trimming shortened V by 1 base and J by 0 bases, and 4 bases separated the two germline ends. Germline CDR1 reads SGHTS; CDR2 reads YDEGEE. Written as DNA, the CDR3 is TGTGCCAGCAGCTTGACAGCGAACACCGGGGAGCTGTTTTTT. Protein sequence: CASSLTANTGELFF. Drawing the rest from reference TRBV5-8 and TRBJ2-2, the complete variable domain is EAGVTQSPTHLIKTRGQQATLRCSPISGHTSVYWYQQALGLGLQFLLWYDEGEERNRGNFPPRFSGRQFPNYSSELNVNALELEDSALYLCASSLTANTGELFFGEGSRLTVL.

V gene TRBV7-9 combines with J gene TRBJ2-7, with D perhaps matching TRBD2 (5 bases). The CDR3 sequence is 13 residues long. The germline CDR1 and CDR2 sequences are SEHNR and FQNEAQ (reference sequence). Trimming removed 10 bases at V and 5 bases at J, with 18 bases between. The CDR3 DNA reads TGTGCCACCACTTTAGGGAGTCGGGACGAGCAGTACTTC. It translates to CATTLGSRDEQYF.

This rearrangement joins TRBV5-1 to TRBJ1-1; D call uncertain. The V gene lost 2 bases and the J gene lost 1 base, with 12 bases spanning the gap. Germline V gene sequence: CDR1 SGHRS, CDR2 YFSETQ. CDR3 size: 15 residues. CDR3 in DNA: TGCGCCAGCAGCTTCTTTTCCGCACGGAACACTGAAGCTTTCTTT. Its translation: CASSFFSARNTEAFF.

The chain employs TRBV30 and TRBJ2-3; D gene uncertain. Germline CDR1 reads GTSNPN; CDR2 reads SVGIG (reference sequence). The CDR3 contains 11 residues. V lost 1 base and J lost 2, with 1 base in between. CDR3: CAWSATDTQYF. The CDR3 DNA reads as TGTGCCTGGAGTGCCACAGATACGCAGTATTTT.

The genes are TRBV6-5 and TRBJ1-6; D perhaps matches TRBD1 (5 bases). The CDR3 extends over 14 amino acids. Germline values: CDR1 MNHEY, CDR2 SVGAGI. With 5 bases removed from V and 5 bases from J, the gap between germline ends came to 10 bases. DNA for the CDR3: TGTGCCAGCAGTGTGGGACGGGATAATTCACCCCTCCACTTT. It translates to CASSVGRDNSPLHF.